The 10 T cell receptor beta chains given below trace back to one sample, sequenced in a study of T cell repertoires in aging, cancer and after chemotherapy. TRB rearrangements spanning V, D and J were amplified using mixed TRB-A/B primers. TCRdb fed the multiplex PCR reads into MiXCR, producing one record per CDR3 protein. In the table there are 10,000 to 15,000 distinct CDR3 sequences, roughly 36% of which are singletons. Amplification of TCR beta used genomic DNA extracted from peripheral blood. Material: blood. The source is a human donor in good health. The donor label of this sample is uncertain.

The CDR3 DNA sequence: TGTGCCAGCAGTTTAGAGGCGGGCGGCCGACTTCGAAACACCATATATTTT. This sequence encodes CASSLEAGGRLRNTIYF. The chain joins TRBV12-3 or TRBV12-4 to TRBJ1-3; D not certain. V lost 1 base and J 5 bases, leaving 18 bases between the germline ends. The CDR3 runs 17 residues.

This sequence joins TRBV5-1 and TRBJ1-2, with D uncertain. The germline V gene encodes CDR1 SGHRS and CDR2 YFSETQ. V shed 4 bases and J shed 3 bases, with 13 bases lying between them. The CDR3 totals 14 residues. CDR3 amino acids: CASSLGHRDYGYTF. CDR3 nucleotide sequence: TGCGCCAGCAGCCTGGGCCATCGGGACTATGGCTACACCTTC.

This chain joins TRBV6-4 and TRBJ2-1; 7 nucleotides match TRBD2. The V and J ends lost 3 bases and 9 bases, in that order; junction bases with no gene match: 8. The CDR3 length is 14 residues. Germline V CDR1 and CDR2: MRHNA, SNTAGT. CDR3 sequence reads: CASSEGRESGEQFF. CDR3 DNA: TGTGCCAGCAGTGAGGGGCGGGAGAGCGGTGAGCAGTTCTTC.

This clonotype has a handful of counts. The V and J genes are TRBV7-6 and TRBJ2-7, with D hard to call. The CDR3 is made up of 14 amino acids. Looked up from germline, CDR1 is SGHVS and CDR2 is FNYEAQ. V dropped 6 bases and J dropped 1 base, with 13 bases sitting between them. The chain's CDR3 is CASRTAEFSYEQYF. In DNA form, the CDR3 reads TGTGCCAGCAGGACCGCGGAATTTTCCTACGAGCAGTACTTC.

For this clonotype: A read error may produce the germline difference seen at one junction end. The rearrangement joins TRBV6-1 to TRBJ2-7; D is possibly TRBD2 (5 bases). Germline values: CDR1 MNHNS, CDR2 SASEGT. This CDR3 has 16 amino acids. CDR3 in DNA: TGCGCCAGCAGTGAGGGTTTGGCAGCCACCTCCTACGAGCAGTACTTC. Encoded protein: CASSEGLAATSYEQYF.

The DNA for the CDR3 is TGTGCCATCATGGCTGGGGCCAACGTCCTGACTTTC. Amino acid sequence: CAIMAGANVLTF. The chain carries TRBV10-3 and TRBJ2-6; D is undetermined. Looked up from germline, CDR1 is ENHRY and CDR2 is SYGVKD. The CDR3 runs to 12 residues. The ends were cut back, 7 bases at V and 2 bases at J, with 3 bases in the middle.

The table lists this clonotype with a few counts. V usage is TRBV12-3 or TRBV12-4 and J usage is TRBJ2-1; D possibly matches TRBD1 or TRBD2 (7 bases each). Trimming took off 10 bases at V and 8 bases at J, with 21 bases between the two ends. There are 14 residues in the CDR3. The CDR3 loop reads CATIWGGGGDEQFF. The DNA of the CDR3 is TGTGCCACCATCTGGGGGGGAGGGGGCGATGAGCAGTTCTTC.

The chain recombines TRBV19 with TRBJ1-1; D call uncertain. Germline CDR1 is LNHDA and CDR2 is SQIVND (reference sequence). Deletions cut 7 bases from V and 10 bases from J, with 19 bases between. This CDR3 has 13 amino acids. The CDR3 region is CASTKNRESGAFF. The DNA of the CDR3 is TGTGCCAGTACCAAGAATCGAGAGTCCGGAGCTTTCTTT.

This clonotype turned up a few times. The genes are TRBV12-3 or TRBV12-4 and TRBJ2-7; D is possibly TRBD2 (7 bases). The length of the CDR3 is 13 residues. V lost 3 bases and J 2 bases, leaving 8 bases between the germline ends. The CDR3 region has the DNA TGTGCCAGCAGTTTGGGGGGGCCCTACGAGCAGTACTTC. Its translation: CASSLGGPYEQYF.

The sample holds one count of this clonotype. The rearrangement uses TRBV11-2 and TRBJ2-6; no clear D. The germline V gene encodes CDR1 SGHAT and CDR2 FQNNGV. The V end lost 4 bases, the J end lost 2 bases, and 0 bases lay between the germline ends. The CDR3 sequence is 12 residues long. The DNA of the CDR3 is TGTGCCAGCAGCTCTGGGGCCAACGTCCTGACTTTC. It encodes CASSSGANVLTF.